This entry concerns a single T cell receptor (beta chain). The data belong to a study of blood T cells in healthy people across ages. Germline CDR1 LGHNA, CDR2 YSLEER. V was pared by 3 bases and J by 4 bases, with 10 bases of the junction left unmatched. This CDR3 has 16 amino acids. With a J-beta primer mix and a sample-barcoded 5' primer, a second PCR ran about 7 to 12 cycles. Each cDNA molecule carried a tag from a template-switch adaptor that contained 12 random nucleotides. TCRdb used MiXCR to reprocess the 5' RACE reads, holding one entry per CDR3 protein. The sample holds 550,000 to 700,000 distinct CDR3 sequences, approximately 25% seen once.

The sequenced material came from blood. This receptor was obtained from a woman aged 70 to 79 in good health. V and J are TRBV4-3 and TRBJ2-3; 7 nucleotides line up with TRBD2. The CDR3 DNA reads TGCGCCAGCAGCCACCGACTAGCAGGAGTTGCAGATACGCAGTATTTT. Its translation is CASSHRLAGVADTQYF.